Given below is one TCR beta chain in context. These data belong to a study of shared clonotypes between healthy human individuals. TCRdb's table, derived via immunoSEQ multiplex PCR, lists solely in-frame clones and lacks some. The sample comprises some 700,000 clones, about 90% of which are singletons, and 34% rests with the top ten. Germline CDR1 and CDR2: SGDLS and YYNGEE. Trimming removed 4 bases from V and 0 bases from J; junction bases left unmatched: 18. CDR3 size: 21 residues. The sequence derives from a man younger than 35 in good health. Some clones in this sample may be carry-over from other donors' samples. The sample was memory CD8+ T cells from PBMCs. Subset in this sample: CD45RO+ cells pooled with CCR7-negative TemRA cells. V gene TRBV9 combines with J gene TRBJ2-2; the match to TRBD2 covers 10 bases. CDR3 nucleotides: TGTGCCAGCAGCACCCCTCTTTCTCTAGCGGGAGACAGTGCGAACACCGGGGAGCTGTTTTTT. Its protein is CASSTPLSLAGDSANTGELFF.